This T cell receptor (beta chain) was sequenced in a study of cytomegalovirus exposure and HLA in healthy donors (dated by TCRdb to 2016 to 2017). At the level of the whole study: An earlier analysis of a few hundred of the donors reported under 300 Gb of sequence data and 117 million unique TCR beta sequences obtained from about 200 million T cells. Around 320 gigabases of sequencing data and tens of millions of unique TCR sequences were included in an early release covering about 700 HLA-typed donors. Of the 300 to 400 genotyped donors, approximately 83% fell in the genetic ancestry cluster associated with self-reported Caucasian donors. The study was designed to test whether signatures of past pathogen exposure could be identified by cataloging public T cell receptors. The study used immunosequencing to profile the T cell repertoires of hundreds of subjects and linked those repertoires to cytomegalovirus serostatus. In addition to the first cohort of roughly 670 subjects, a separate validation cohort of 120 different subjects was used. To predict cytomegalovirus infection status, the study combined high-throughput TCR immunosequencing, statistical association of individual TCRs with disease status, and machine learning. A later analysis re-examined previously published TCR beta repertoires from about 700 donors and added high-resolution HLA genotyping to investigate patterns of TCR occurrence. Rather than using new phenotypic data, the later analysis identified candidate immune exposures from TCR beta sequences and from how often those sequences occurred across donors. To decide whether each TCR beta V gene segment behaved as functional or pseudogenic, an earlier analysis of 587 of the donors relied on high-throughput TCR beta sequencing. Donor age, sex, ethnicity and CMV serostatus were compiled together with the repertoire data. A later genetic analysis took genome-wide SNP genotypes for about 55% of the roughly 670 donors and used that subset as a discovery cohort. Every discovery cohort repertoire had been produced on one sequencing platform. HLA typing covered class I and class II loci at four-digit resolution. The number of typed donors differed by locus: roughly 629-630 for A, B, C, DRB1 and DQB1; 500 to 550 for DQA1; approximately 600 for DPA1; and 400 to 480 for DPB1. Because of strong linkage in the cohort, roughly five DR-DQ haplotypes were treated as single units for association and clustering. Among under 450 genotyped donors of the cohort, an average of about 240,000 unique TCR beta nucleotide sequences were sequenced per donor, roughly a sixth of them non-productive.

The library relied on the immunoSEQ multiplex PCR assay. The multiplex PCR relied on a mix of 60 forward primers for TCR Vbeta segments and 13 reverse primers for TCR Jbeta segments. Amplification of the CDR3 region of rearranged TCR beta genes was performed with a multiplex PCR assay on genomic DNA. The Illumina HiSeq System was used to sequence the amplified TCR beta libraries as 87-base-pair reads. Under the source paper's analysis protocol: In a later analysis, 77 million or so unique TCR beta chains were counted across the 500 to 700 repertoires, and approximately 9.9 million of these chains were shared by at least two donors. A nearest-neighbor algorithm error-corrected the raw reads and collapsed the reads into unique sequences, merging closely related sequences to remove PCR and sequencing errors. To assign V, D and J gene segments, CDR3 sequences were aligned to IMGT reference sequences. For a sequence to be retained, at least a six-nucleotide match to both a V gene segment and a J gene segment was required. A rearrangement was called productive if the CDR3 had no stop codons and remained in frame with V and J, and every other rearrangement was called non-productive. CDR3 was defined by IMGT convention, running from the second conserved V-encoded cysteine to the conserved J-encoded phenylalanine. The earlier analysis of about 590 of the donors excluded sequences that lacked an unambiguous match to a single V gene segment. In an earlier analysis of 450 to 750 of the donors, a V segment was called functional when productive rearrangements were above 56.7%, and segregating when the standard deviation between donors exceeded 5%. A statistical classification framework was developed to diagnose cytomegalovirus status using the catalog of TCR beta chain sequences. V and J gene assignment, in a later analysis, came from comparing TCR nucleotide sequences with IMGT/GENE-DB human TR gene sequences. Using the TCRdist pipeline, a later analysis assigned CDR3 sequences along with most-parsimonious VDJ recombination scenarios. In a later analysis, each TCR beta chain was defined by its CDR3 amino acid sequence together with its V-gene family, and reads lacking a unique V-gene family were excluded. As a way to deal with suspected cross-contamination and a sequencing artifact, a later analysis dropped 592 nucleotide sequences that were highly shared and had low generation probability. A later analysis calculated a clonal expansion index for each public chain from normalized within-repertoire ranks of inferred template counts. In a later analysis, generation probabilities were computed with a VDJ recombination model fitted to out-of-frame rearrangements, and the resulting probabilities were checked against IGoR. Hypergeometric tests were used in a later analysis to score TCR-TCR, TCR-HLA and TCR-CMV co-occurrence, with a repertoire-size bias correction applied to the TCR pairs. To estimate false discovery rates, a later analysis permuted the HLA or CMV assignments 20 times. In a later analysis, co-occurring TCRs were grouped with DBSCAN, and TCRdist sequence similarity was added when clustering was performed within HLA-allele-positive subsets. Co-occurrence clustering excluded repertoires with fewer than 30,000 or more than 120,000 public chains, plus five with anomalous nucleotide sharing. TCRdb retrieved this table from immuneACCESS and kept in-frame rearrangements only. Not all clones are present; in checked studies, unresolved V genes account for under half, and no reason is known for the remainder. V, J and clone size are those of that table, while D and trimming were read from the DNA. In this sample the table shows about 180,000 clones, 76% of which occur a single time. 2.5% of the sample belongs to the ten largest clones.

The cohort comprised 666 healthy bone marrow donors. At the time of sampling, all cohort members were nominally healthy, though unrecorded immune exposures were likely present. The donor was CMV seropositive and was included in the group of 300 or so seropositive cohort members. Each donor provided a peripheral blood sample, and peripheral blood mononuclear cells were used for TCR beta sequencing. The Qiagen DNeasy Blood Extraction Kit was used to extract genomic DNA from the blood cell samples. A remark on this clone: The antigen this receptor binds is unknown. Within one base of it there is no much larger clone, and no base qualities were kept.

The germline V gene gives CDR1 as MDHEN and CDR2 as SYDVKM. The CDR3 covers 14 residues, taking in both the cysteine and the phenylalanine. The read is trimmed to its CDR3 DNA, 42 bases read in frame from base 1. V is cut by 6 bases and J by 0 bases, and the space between the germline ends is 12 bases. What the study reported, not specific to this receptor: For the cohort, immune exposure information was limited to CMV serostatus. In a later analysis, TCR association rates were found to vary across HLA loci, with the most associated TCRs seen for DRB1 alleles and the fewest for HLA-C alleles. In a later analysis, several top co-occurrence clusters were reported to appear linked to parvovirus B19, influenza, CMV and Epstein-Barr virus. A group of highly shared sequence variants was considered likely to be a technical artifact of the sequencing pipeline. The authors suggested that the approach could potentially be generalized to other disease states and immunological phenotypes. A later analysis found that HLA-associated TCR beta chains were more clonally expanded and had lower generation probabilities than equally common non-associated chains. In vitro tests confirmed that a few of the cytomegalovirus-associated TCR beta chains recognize cytomegalovirus antigens. In this cohort, only TCR beta chains were sequenced, and detectable features were limited by the absence of alpha or paired-chain data. The classifier was reported to diagnose cytomegalovirus status with high specificity and sensitivity in both the original cohort and the validation cohort. A total of 150 or so TCR beta chains were listed by the study as associated with cytomegalovirus. A further reported finding was that TCR beta sequences accurately predicted the HLA-A and HLA-B alleles for most subjects in the first cohort. Strong co-occurrence of HLA alleles, especially DR and DQ, made assigning TCR associations to individual alleles difficult. Linkage disequilibrium might explain the correlated functional status among segregating V segments, but an unknown experimental factor could not be ruled out. In a later analysis, most CMV-associated TCR beta chains were found to appear HLA-restricted, with HLA associations seemingly driven largely by CMV exposure. Broadly in line with IMGT annotations, most TCR beta V segments showed up in productive rearrangements about 90% or about 30% of the time in an earlier analysis of approximately 640 of the donors. Sequencing depth was assumed to be roughly uniform across donors in the presence/absence analyses, though that assumption may not hold. In a later genetic analysis, a missense DCLRE1C variant was associated with V-gene and J-gene trimming of TCR beta chains, and the association was replicated in an independent cohort. Because counts were too low, approximately 15 rarely observed V segments, including chromosome 9 orphons, were excluded from the earlier analysis of a few hundred of the donors. Some IMGT-functional V segments, including TRBV6-2 and TRBV6-3, could not be told apart with the 87-base-pair reads, so those segments were excluded. In a later genetic analysis, fewer N-insertions in productive TCRs were reported among donors in an Asian-associated ancestry cluster than the roughly 640-donor mean. While some public TCRs were present in many individuals, most TCR sequences turned up only very rarely across donors. Because HLA typing was missing for some donors at each locus, association tests included only the typed subset. In a later analysis, over 15,000 TCR beta sequences were associated with specific HLA alleles at a false discovery rate of 0.05.

The sequenced material came from PBMCs. The chain employs TRBV28 and TRBJ2-7; the D gene is possibly TRBD1, with 6 bases matching. The receptor was derived from a woman aged 30 to 39 in good health and CMV-seropositive. The nucleotide sequence is TGTGCCAGCAGATTCCGACAGGACTCCTACGAGCAGTACTTC. It is translated as CASRFRQDSYEQYF.